The 23 T cell receptor beta chains presented below share a single source sample, sequenced in a study of blood T cell repertoires in COVID-19. Only in-frame clones appear in the TCRdb table, and some are missing; sequencing was by immunoSEQ multiplex PCR. In the table there are under 95,000 clones, about 89% of which are singletons. The sequencing input was peripheral blood. The receptor source for this set is a human donor with acute or convalescent COVID-19. The donor label of this sample is uncertain.

The chain employs TRBV7-2 and TRBJ2-5; D might be TRBD2 (5 bases). CDR1 is SGHTA, CDR2 FQGNSA, per germline. The ends were cut back, 4 bases at V and 5 bases at J, with 11 bases in the middle. The CDR3 is 13 residues long. CDR3 DNA: TGTGCCAGCAGCTCCGGGGTTAGGGAGACCCAGTACTTC. Its protein is CASSSGVRETQYF.

This chain links TRBV2 with TRBJ1-2; D gene uncertain. The CDR3 runs 14 residues. Germline V gives CDR1 SNHLY, CDR2 FYNNEI. The V end was cut by 1 base, the J end by 4 bases, with 10 bases between. The CDR3 DNA reads as TGTGCCAGCAGTGAAGGGACTGGAAGCTATGGCTACACCTTC. Protein sequence: CASSEGTGSYGYTF. Drawing the rest from reference TRBV2 and TRBJ1-2, the complete variable domain is EPEVTQTPSHQVTQMGQEVILRCVPISNHLYFYWYRQILGQKVEFLVSFYNNEISEKSEIFDDQFSVERPDGSNFTLKIRSTKLEDSAMYFCASSEGTGSYGYTFGSGTRLTVV.

The rearrangement links TRBV28 to TRBJ1-4; TRBD1 agrees at 8 bases. The CDR3 covers 17 residues. V shed 2 bases, J shed 12 bases, and the junction held 17 bases outside the gene matches. Germline V gives CDR1 MDHEN, CDR2 SYDVKM. The CDR3 nucleotides are TGTGCCAGCAGTTTAAGGAAGTCCCGGGACAGGTTCGGAGAACTGTTTTTT. Protein sequence: CASSLRKSRDRFGELFF.

The rearrangement uses TRBV19 and TRBJ1-4, with 8 positions matching TRBD1. This CDR3 spans 13 amino acids. CDR1 and CDR2 (germline): LNHDA, SQIVND (reference sequence). V was clipped by 10 bases and J by 4 bases; unmatched bases: 5. The CDR3 DNA is TGTGCCACAAGACAGGGGTTTAATGAAAAACTGTTTTTT. Amino acids: CATRQGFNEKLFF.

The CDR3 DNA sequence: TGTGCCAGCAGCGTAGAAGACGGGATGAACACTGAAGCTTTCTTT. Protein sequence: CASSVEDGMNTEAFF. The chain combines TRBV9 with TRBJ1-1; D gene uncertain. CDR1 and CDR2 (germline): SGDLS, YYNGEE. Trimming took off 0 bases at V and 0 bases at J, with 9 bases between the two ends. This CDR3 is built from 15 residues.

This chain joins TRBV30 and TRBJ2-3, with D possibly matching TRBD1 (6 bases). CDR3 length: 14 residues. Per germline, CDR1 GTSNPN and CDR2 SVGIG (reference sequence). Trimming took off 3 bases at V and 0 bases at J, with 10 bases between the two ends. The CDR3 region is CAWRRQVSTDTQYF. Written as DNA, the CDR3 is TGTGCCTGGAGACGACAGGTTAGCACAGATACGCAGTATTTT.

The chain has TRBV5-4 and TRBJ1-2; a possible D gene is TRBD1 (6 bases). CDR3 length: 14 amino acids. The germline gives CDR1 SGHNT, CDR2 YYREEE (reference sequence). V lost 4 bases and J 3 bases, leaving 13 bases between the germline ends. The CDR3 reads CASSRDRLYYGYTF. In nucleotides, the CDR3 is TGTGCCAGCAGCCGTGACAGGCTTTACTATGGCTACACCTTC.

V is TRBV30 and J is TRBJ1-2; TRBD1 agrees at 11 bases. The CDR3 runs to 12 residues. Germline V gene lookup returns CDR1 GTSNPN and CDR2 SVGIG (reference sequence). The junction had 5 bases not matched to a gene; V was cut back by 6 bases and J by 8 bases. The CDR3 loop reads CACSDRGHGYTF. The CDR3 bases are TGTGCCTGCTCGGACAGGGGGCACGGCTACACCTTC.

Details on this clone: The junction and the germline gene differ at one end; a read error may be behind it. The chain links TRBV18 to TRBJ1-2; no clear D gene. Germline V gene sequence: CDR1 KGHSH, CDR2 LQKENI. The CDR3 contains 13 residues. The CDR3 DNA follows: TGTGCCAGCTCACCACCCCAGGATATCGGCTGCACCTTC. This sequence encodes CASSPPQDIGCTF. The full variable domain, completed using reference TRBV18 and TRBJ1-2, is NAGVMQNPRHLVRRRGQEARLRCSPMKGHSHVYWYRQLPEEGLKFMVYLQKENIIDESGMPKERFSAEFPKEGPSILRIQQVVRGDSAAYFCASSPPQDIGCTFGSGTRLTVV.

The chain couples TRBV29-1 to TRBJ1-1; D possibly corresponds to TRBD1 (5 bases). In germline, CDR1 is SQVTM, CDR2 ANQGSEA. The CDR3 length is 13 residues. Deletions cut 2 bases from V and 3 bases from J, with 10 bases between. CDR3 nucleotides: TGCAGCGTTGAAAGGGGAACCGACACTGAAGCTTTCTTT. Translating gives CSVERGTDTEAFF. Together with reference TRBV29-1 and TRBJ1-1, the CDR3 gives the full variable domain: SAVISQKPSRDICQRGTSLTIQCQVDSQVTMMFWYRQQPGQSLTLIATANQGSEATYESGFVIDKFPISRPNLTFSTLTVSNMSPEDSSIYLCSVERGTDTEAFFGQGTRLTVV.

The rearrangement joins TRBV6-6 to TRBJ2-1; 9 bases agree with TRBD1. The CDR3 length is 15 residues. V shed 7 bases, J shed 7 bases, and the junction held 11 bases outside the gene matches. Germline lookup yields CDR1 MNHNY and CDR2 SVGAGI (reference sequence). CDR3 sequence (DNA): TGTGCCAGCATCACGGGGGGACAGGGTATGAATGAGCAGTTCTTC. Protein product: CASITGGQGMNEQFF.

The sample holds a few counts of this clone. The V call is TRBV5-1, the J call TRBJ1-6; 8 bases line up with TRBD1. Looked up from germline, CDR1 is SGHRS and CDR2 is YFSETQ. The CDR3 contains 15 residues. V lost 5 bases and J lost 7; bases outside the gene matches: 8. CDR3 in amino acids: CASRIGYRGNSPLHF. CDR3 DNA: TGCGCCAGCAGAATTGGCTACAGGGGGAATTCACCCCTCCACTTT.

This chain uses TRBV28 with TRBJ2-2; 10 bases are a match to TRBD2. Germline CDR1 and CDR2: MDHEN and SYDVKM. This CDR3 comprises 16 residues. Trimming cost V 5 bases and J 4 bases; bases outside gene matches: 7. Here the CDR3 DNA reads TGTGCCAGCAGTCCCCTAGCGGGGGCGAGCACCGGGGAGCTGTTTTTT. Its translation: CASSPLAGASTGELFF.

This clone appeared a single time. The chain carries TRBV30 and TRBJ2-3, with 7 bases identical to TRBD2. There are 11 residues in the CDR3. The germline CDR1 and CDR2 sequences are GTSNPN and SVGIG (reference sequence). V dropped 5 bases and J dropped 8; count of bases not matched to a gene: 4. CDR3 nucleotides: TGTGCCTGGGGGGGGGAGAGTACGCAGTATTTT. Amino acid sequence: CAWGGESTQYF.

V gene TRBV18 combines with J gene TRBJ2-5, with TRBD1 as a possible D gene (5 bases). With 3 bases removed from V and 5 bases from J, the gap between germline ends came to 10 bases. CDR3 length: 13 residues. Germline CDR1 is KGHSH and CDR2 is LQKENI. The CDR3 loop is CASSPPAGETQYF. In DNA, the CDR3 is TGTGCCAGCTCACCTCCAGCAGGGGAGACCCAGTACTTC.

This chain links TRBV6-5 with TRBJ2-1, with D maybe TRBD2 (6 bases). The V end lost 0 bases, the J end lost 9 bases, and 15 bases lay between the germline ends. The CDR3 runs to 15 residues. Per the germline V gene, CDR1 is MNHEY and CDR2 is SVGAGI. CDR3: CASSYSISPGSEQFF. CDR3 bases: TGTGCCAGCAGTTACTCGATCTCTCCCGGGAGTGAGCAGTTCTTC.

The rearrangement joins TRBV28 to TRBJ2-2; 8 bases line up with TRBD1. There are 13 residues in the CDR3. V lost 7 bases and J lost 6; bases outside the gene matches: 4. From germline, CDR1 is MDHEN and CDR2 SYDVKM. CDR3 loop: CASTTGASGELFF. CDR3 bases: TGTGCCAGCACGACAGGGGCGTCCGGGGAGCTGTTTTTT.

This chain's CDR3 is CASSSPTSGIPYEQYF. CDR3 nucleotide sequence: TGTGCCAGCAGTTCCCCGACTAGCGGGATCCCCTACGAGCAGTACTTC. The V call is TRBV28, the J call TRBJ2-7; 11 nucleotides line up with TRBD2. Per germline, CDR1 MDHEN and CDR2 SYDVKM. The V gene end was trimmed by 4 bases and the J gene end by 2 bases; junction bases not matched to a gene: 7. There are 16 residues in the CDR3.

J is TRBJ1-1 and V is TRBV19; D not certain. This CDR3 is 15 amino acids long. With 7 bases removed from V and 2 bases from J, the gap between germline ends came to 17 bases. Looked up from germline, CDR1 is LNHDA and CDR2 is SQIVND (reference sequence). CDR3 residues: CASKSGGQANTEAFF. The DNA for the CDR3 is TGTGCCAGTAAGTCGGGAGGGCAGGCTAACACTGAAGCTTTCTTT.

This clone was detected a few times. The rearrangement joins TRBV7-9 to TRBJ1-2; D ambiguous. Between the trimmed V and J ends, which lost 3 bases and 4 bases, there was a span of 6 bases. The CDR3 has 12 amino acids. Germline CDR1 reads SEHNR; CDR2 reads FQNEAQ (reference sequence). CDR3 sequence: CASSFGVYGYTF. As DNA, the CDR3 is TGTGCCAGCAGCTTCGGAGTCTATGGCTACACCTTC.

This clone was counted a single time. The chain uses TRBV7-2 and TRBJ2-5; TRBD1 matches at 8 bases. The CDR3 runs to 16 residues. V lost 5 bases and J lost 5; bases outside the gene matches: 13. Germline V lookup: CDR1 SGHTA, CDR2 FQGNSA. The DNA of the CDR3 is TGTGCCAGCAGCCCCCCCCCGGGCAGGGGGCTTGAGACCCAGTACTTC. Residues: CASSPPPGRGLETQYF.

The chain's CDR3 is CASSFRTGGRKAFF. The CDR3 nucleotides read TGTGCCAGCAGCTTTCGGACAGGGGGGAGGAAAGCTTTCTTT. This chain uses TRBV5-6 with TRBJ1-1, with 10 bases identical to TRBD1. This CDR3 is 14 amino acids long. The V gene end was trimmed by 2 bases and the J gene end by 9 bases; junction bases not matched to a gene: 7. The germline CDR1 and CDR2 sequences are SGHDT and YYEEEE.

This chain connects TRBV11-3 to TRBJ2-2; maybe TRBD1 (5 bases). V lost 1 base to trimming and J lost 3 bases, with 6 bases between them. The CDR3 covers 14 residues. Germline V gene lookup returns CDR1 SGHNT and CDR2 YENEEA. The CDR3, as DNA: TGTGCCAGCAGCTTAGGACAGCACACCGGGGAGCTGTTTTTT. Amino acid sequence: CASSLGQHTGELFF. The entire variable domain, with the rest obtained from reference TRBV11-3 and TRBJ2-2, is as follows: EAGVVQSPRYKIIEKKQPVAFWCNPISGHNTLYWYLQNLGQGPELLIRYENEEAVDDSQLPKDRFSAERLKGVDSTLKIQPAELGDSAVYLCASSLGQHTGELFFGEGSRLTVL.